This is a list of T cell receptor beta chains from one sample in a study of human T cells and chemical hapten exposure. TCRdb processed the RACE reads anew with MiXCR; each CDR3 protein has one entry. This table holds 180,000 or so distinct CDR3 sequences, approximately 31% found once. Source: whole blood, taken in connection with sensitization to the hapten diphenylcyclopropenone (DPC). The receptors were sampled from a woman younger than 45 with alopecia areata. Some clones in this sample may be carry-over from other donors' samples. Each CDR3 is given with its conserved first and last residue. D genes are given only for firm matches. Clone size, where shown, is once, few, many, or a class for clones that have expanded.

-,TRBJ2-7,TRBV12-5,-,CASGLSPETYEQYF,TGTGCTAGTGGTTTGTCCCCCGAGACCTACGAGCAGTACTTC
-,TRBJ1-2,TRBV28,TRBD1,CASSSQGATRPNGYTF,TGTGCCAGCAGTTCTCAGGGGGCGACTCGACCTAATGGCTACACCTTC
-,TRBJ1-1,TRBV14,-,CASSHKGNTEAFF,TGTGCCAGCAGCCACAAAGGGAACACTGAAGCTTTCTTT
-,TRBJ2-3,TRBV4-1,-,CASSQTQGFTDTQYF,TGCGCCAGCAGCCAAACCCAGGGCTTCACAGATACGCAGTATTTT
-,TRBJ2-7,TRBV20-1,-,CSAREGLVGEQYF,TGCAGTGCTAGAGAGGGTCTAGTAGGCGAGCAGTACTTC
few,TRBJ2-3,TRBV20-1,-,CSASLVRGGAVNTQYF,TGCAGTGCTAGTTTGGTTCGAGGGGGGGCCGTAAATACGCAGTATTTT
few,TRBJ1-5,TRBV7-2,-,CASSLAFDQPQHF,TGTGCCAGCAGCTTAGCTTTTGACCAGCCCCAGCATTTT
few,TRBJ2-1,TRBV27,-,CASSSRPGVEVQFF,TGTGCCAGCAGTTCACGGCCCGGGGTGGAGGTGCAGTTCTTC
few,TRBJ1-4,TRBV4-1,-,CASSLVSGGNEKLFF,TGCGCCAGCAGCCTGGTGTCCGGGGGGAATGAAAAACTGTTTTTT
many,TRBJ2-7,TRBV7-8,TRBD1,CASSLGTGFYEQYF,TGTGCCAGCAGCTTAGGGACAGGGTTCTACGAGCAGTACTTC
few,TRBJ1-4,TRBV28,TRBD1,CASSSSGTGNEKLFF,TGTGCCAGCAGTTCCTCCGGGACAGGGAATGAAAAACTGTTTTTT
-,TRBJ1-6,TRBV10-2,-,CASSGPDRNSPLHF,TGCGCCAGCAGTGGGCCAGACAGGAATTCACCCCTCCACTTT
-,TRBJ2-2,TRBV7-2,-,CASSQRDIGTAGELFF,TGTGCCAGCAGCCAAAGGGACATAGGGACCGCCGGGGAGCTGTTTTTT
-,TRBJ2-5,TRBV7-9,-,CASSPQGLQETQYF,TGTGCCAGCAGCCCTCAGGGGCTCCAAGAGACCCAGTACTTC
-,TRBJ1-6,TRBV2,-,CASSEKTPLHF,TGTGCCAGCAGTGAGAAGACACCCCTCCACTTT
-,TRBJ2-3,TRBV5-1,TRBD1,CASSSGQGGDTQYF,TGCGCCAGCAGCTCTGGACAGGGTGGAGATACGCAGTATTTT
-,TRBJ1-1,TRBV12-3/TRBV12-4,TRBD1,CASSLAGQGADTEAFF,TGTGCCAGCAGTTTGGCGGGACAGGGGGCGGACACTGAAGCTTTCTTT
few,TRBJ1-6,TRBV6-1,-,CASSEYGGRSPLHF,TGTGCCAGCAGTGAATATGGGGGTCGATCACCCCTCCACTTT
-,TRBJ2-5,TRBV6-2/TRBV6-3,TRBD2,CASAGASGRGRRETQYF,TGTGCCAGTGCCGGGGCTAGCGGGAGAGGTAGGAGAGAGACCCAGTACTTC
few,TRBJ2-1,TRBV20-1,TRBD2,CSAGGLAGVTTNEQFF,TGCAGTGCTGGGGGACTAGCGGGAGTAACCACCAATGAGCAGTTCTTC
-,TRBJ2-3,TRBV7-2,-,CASSLVGRITDTQYF,TGTGCCAGCAGCTTAGTGGGCAGAATCACAGATACGCAGTATTTT
-,TRBJ2-3,TRBV2,-,CASSERSSGPDTQYF,TGTGCCAGCAGTGAAAGGAGCTCCGGTCCGGATACGCAGTATTTT
-,TRBJ2-1,TRBV20-1,TRBD2,CSAMARTSGNYEQFF,TGCAGTGCGATGGCCAGGACTAGCGGGAACTATGAGCAGTTCTTC
-,TRBJ1-5,TRBV6-2/TRBV6-3,TRBD1,CASSFFGTATFNQPQHF,TGTGCCAGCAGTTTTTTTGGGACAGCGACGTTCAATCAGCCCCAGCATTTT
few,TRBJ2-1,TRBV12-3/TRBV12-4,-,CASTLGESEQFF,TGTGCCAGCACCTTGGGGGAAAGTGAGCAGTTCTTC
-,TRBJ2-1,TRBV20-1,TRBD2,CSARGGTSRHEQFF,TGCAGTGCTAGGGGAGGGACTAGTCGCCATGAGCAGTTCTTC